Detailed here is one T cell receptor (beta chain). Its target is unknown. Healthy donors had no documented immune events, such as infections, while sampled. Assay: immunoSEQ multiplex PCR; the TCRdb copy retains only in-frame clones and omits some. This sample carries 100,000 or so clones, about nine tenths of them seen once, and the ten largest clones take roughly 15%. The source of the sample is a study of identifying expanded T cells in peripheral blood. Broader study findings: Around 1.2 clones differed between technical replicates, versus approximately 17 and 20 over time. Two-week clone count variance significantly increased as total template count grew.

The germline V gene encodes CDR1 SGHTA and CDR2 FQGTGA. The CDR3 consists of 13 residues. Trimming removed 5 bases from V and 6 bases from J; junction bases left unmatched: 1. This chain links TRBV7-3 with TRBJ2-1; 10 positions match TRBD2. This TCR was sampled from a person aged 18 to 75 in good health. Sequenced material: blood. CDR3 in DNA: TGTGCCAGCAGCCTAGCGGGGGCCAATGAGCAGTTCTTC. Translated, it gives CASSLAGANEQFF.